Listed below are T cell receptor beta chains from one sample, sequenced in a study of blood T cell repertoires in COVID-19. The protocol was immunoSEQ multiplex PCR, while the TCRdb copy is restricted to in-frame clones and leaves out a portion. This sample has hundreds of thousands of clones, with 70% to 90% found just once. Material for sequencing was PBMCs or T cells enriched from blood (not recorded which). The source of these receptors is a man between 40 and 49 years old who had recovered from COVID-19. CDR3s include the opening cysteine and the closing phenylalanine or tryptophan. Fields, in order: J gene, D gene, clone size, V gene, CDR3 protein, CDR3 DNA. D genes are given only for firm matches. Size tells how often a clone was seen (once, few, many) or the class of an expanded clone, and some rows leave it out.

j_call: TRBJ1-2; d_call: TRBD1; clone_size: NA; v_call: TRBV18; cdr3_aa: CASSPTQGAPLNYGYTF; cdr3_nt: TGTGCCAGCTCACCGACACAGGGGGCCCCTCTTAACTATGGCTACACCTTC
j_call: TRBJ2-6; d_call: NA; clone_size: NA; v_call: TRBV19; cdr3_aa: CASSLRGGGGANVLTF; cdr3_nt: TGTGCCAGTAGCCTCCGAGGGGGTGGTGGGGCCAACGTCCTGACTTTC
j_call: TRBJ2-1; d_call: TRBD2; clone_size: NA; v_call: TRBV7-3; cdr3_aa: CASSWPSGGSSYNEQFF; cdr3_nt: TGTGCCAGCAGCTGGCCTAGCGGGGGGAGCTCCTACAATGAGCAGTTCTTC
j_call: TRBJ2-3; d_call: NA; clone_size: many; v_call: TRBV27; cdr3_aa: CASSLHRDLGNTQYF; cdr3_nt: TGTGCCAGCAGTTTACACAGGGACCTGGGGAATACGCAGTATTTT
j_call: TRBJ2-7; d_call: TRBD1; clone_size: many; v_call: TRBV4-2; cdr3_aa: CASSQDPGDSSYEQYF; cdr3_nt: TGTGCCAGCAGCCAAGATCCCGGGGACAGCTCCTACGAGCAGTACTTC
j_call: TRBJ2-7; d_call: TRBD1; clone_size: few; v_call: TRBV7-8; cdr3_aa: CASSPRTGYEQYF; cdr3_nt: TGTGCCAGCAGCCCCCGGACAGGCTACGAGCAGTACTTC
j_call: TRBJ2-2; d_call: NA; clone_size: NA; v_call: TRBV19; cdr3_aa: CASSMTTGGELFF; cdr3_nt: TGTGCCAGTAGTATGACTACGGGCGGGGAGCTGTTTTTT
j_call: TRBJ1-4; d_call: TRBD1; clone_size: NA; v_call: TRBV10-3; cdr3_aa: CAISTGTGNEKLFF; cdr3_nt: TGTGCCATCAGTACCGGGACAGGAAATGAAAAACTGTTTTTT
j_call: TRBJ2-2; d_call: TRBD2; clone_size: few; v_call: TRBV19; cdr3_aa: CASSTRSGGADTGELFF; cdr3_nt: TGTGCCAGTAGTACCCGTAGCGGGGGGGCCGACACCGGGGAGCTGTTTTTT
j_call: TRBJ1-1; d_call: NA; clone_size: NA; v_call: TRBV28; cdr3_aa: CASRLNREAFF; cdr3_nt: TGTGCCAGCAGACTCAACAGGGAAGCTTTCTTT
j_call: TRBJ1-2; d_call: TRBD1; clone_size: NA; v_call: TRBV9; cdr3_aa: CASSVARDRENYGYTF; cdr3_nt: TGTGCCAGCAGCGTAGCGCGGGACAGGGAAAACTATGGCTACACCTTC
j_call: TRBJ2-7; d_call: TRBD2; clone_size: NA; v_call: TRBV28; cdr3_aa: CASKGTSGFFSYEQYF; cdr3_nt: TGTGCCAGCAAGGGGACTAGCGGGTTCTTTTCCTACGAGCAGTACTTC
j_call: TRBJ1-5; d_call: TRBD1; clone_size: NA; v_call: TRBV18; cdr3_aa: CASADQGAVNQPQHF; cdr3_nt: TGTGCCAGCGCTGACCAGGGGGCAGTCAATCAGCCCCAGCATTTT
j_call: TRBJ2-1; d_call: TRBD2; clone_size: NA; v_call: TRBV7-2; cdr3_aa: CASSPRLAGGTITEQFF; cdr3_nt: TGTGCCAGCAGCCCCAGACTAGCGGGGGGAACCATCACCGAGCAGTTCTTC
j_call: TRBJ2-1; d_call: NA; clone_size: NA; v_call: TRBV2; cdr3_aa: CASSELRAYNEQFF; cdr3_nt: TGTGCCAGCAGTGAATTGCGGGCTTACAATGAGCAGTTCTTC
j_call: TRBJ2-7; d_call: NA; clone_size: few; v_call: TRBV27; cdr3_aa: CASSLAAAPYEQYF; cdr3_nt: TGTGCCAGCAGTTTGGCGGCAGCCCCCTACGAGCAGTACTTC
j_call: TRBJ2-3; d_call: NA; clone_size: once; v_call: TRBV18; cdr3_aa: CASSPNGITDTQYF; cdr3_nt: TGTGCCAGCTCACCAAACGGGATCACAGATACGCAGTATTTT
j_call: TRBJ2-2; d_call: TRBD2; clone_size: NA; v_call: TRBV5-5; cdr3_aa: CASSLASSGGGTGELFF; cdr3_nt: TGTGCCAGCAGCTTGGCCTCTAGCGGGGGAGGCACCGGGGAGCTGTTTTTT
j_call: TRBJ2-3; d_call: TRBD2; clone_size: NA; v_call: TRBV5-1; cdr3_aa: CASSLAKGLAGGRADTQYF; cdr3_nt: TGCGCCAGCAGCTTGGCCAAGGGACTAGCGGGGGGGCGTGCAGATACGCAGTATTTT
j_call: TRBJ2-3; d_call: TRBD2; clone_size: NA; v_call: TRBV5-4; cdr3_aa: CASSRMTSGRAKNTQYF; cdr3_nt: TGTGCCAGCAGCCGAATGACTAGCGGGAGGGCCAAAAATACGCAGTATTTT
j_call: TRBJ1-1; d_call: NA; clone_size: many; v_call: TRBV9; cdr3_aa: CASSVDPDSNTEAFF; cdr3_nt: TGTGCCAGCAGCGTAGACCCTGACAGTAACACTGAAGCTTTCTTT
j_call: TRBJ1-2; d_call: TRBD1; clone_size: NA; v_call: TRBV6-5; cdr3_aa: CASRVVDRGDGYTF; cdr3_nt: TGTGCCAGCAGAGTCGTGGACAGGGGGGATGGCTACACCTTC
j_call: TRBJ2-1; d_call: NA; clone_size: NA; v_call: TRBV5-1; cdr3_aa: CASSLRGHKDNEQFF; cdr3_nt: TGCGCCAGCAGCTTGAGGGGACATAAGGACAATGAGCAGTTCTTC
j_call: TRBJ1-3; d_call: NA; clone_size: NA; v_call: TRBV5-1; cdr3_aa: CASSQQGSGNTIYF; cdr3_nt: TGCGCCAGCAGCCAACAGGGCTCTGGAAACACCATATATTTT
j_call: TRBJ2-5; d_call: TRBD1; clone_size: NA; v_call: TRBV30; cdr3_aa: CAWSGTGGRETQYF; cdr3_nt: TGTGCCTGGAGTGGAACAGGGGGCCGGGAGACCCAGTACTTC
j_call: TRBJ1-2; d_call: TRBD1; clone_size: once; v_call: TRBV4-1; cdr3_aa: CASSLHPGQAPNYGYTF; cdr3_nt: TGCGCCAGCAGCCTCCACCCGGGACAGGCACCTAACTATGGCTACACCTTC
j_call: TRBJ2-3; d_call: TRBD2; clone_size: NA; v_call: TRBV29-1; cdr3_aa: CSVGTSATHTDTQYF; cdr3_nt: TGCAGCGTTGGGACTAGCGCGACTCACACAGATACGCAGTATTTT
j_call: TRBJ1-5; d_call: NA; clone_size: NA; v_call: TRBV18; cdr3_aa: CASSPGQANQPQHF; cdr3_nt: TGTGCCAGCTCACCAGGGCAGGCCAATCAGCCCCAGCATTTT
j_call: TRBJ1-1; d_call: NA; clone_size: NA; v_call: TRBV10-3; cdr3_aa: CATGRGVYFF; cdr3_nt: TGTGCCACTGGGCGGGGGGTCTATTTCTTT
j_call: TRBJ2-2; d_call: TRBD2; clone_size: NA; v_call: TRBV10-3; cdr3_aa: CAISEAPGLAGGLNTGELFF; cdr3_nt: TGTGCCATCAGTGAGGCACCCGGGCTAGCGGGGGGACTGAACACCGGGGAGCTGTTTTTT
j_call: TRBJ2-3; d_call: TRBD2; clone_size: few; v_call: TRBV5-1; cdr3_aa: CASSWTSGGTDTQYF; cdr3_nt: TGCGCCAGCAGCTGGACTAGCGGGGGGACAGATACGCAGTATTTT
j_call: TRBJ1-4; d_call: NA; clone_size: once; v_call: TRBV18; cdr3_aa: CASSPSGAREKLFF; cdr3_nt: TGTGCCAGCTCACCCTCAGGGGCTAGGGAAAAACTGTTTTTT
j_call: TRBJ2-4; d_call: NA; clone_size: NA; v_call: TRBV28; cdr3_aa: CASSRSGQGKNIQYF; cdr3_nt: TGTGCCAGCAGTCGGTCCGGGCAGGGGAAAAACATTCAGTACTTC
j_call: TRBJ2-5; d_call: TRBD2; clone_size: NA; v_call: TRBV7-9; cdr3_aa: CASSPGRGQETQYF; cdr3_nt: TGTGCCAGCAGCCCAGGGAGGGGTCAAGAGACCCAGTACTTC
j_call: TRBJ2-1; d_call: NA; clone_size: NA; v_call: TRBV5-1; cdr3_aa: CASSTTGSTYNEQFF; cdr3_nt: TGCGCCAGCAGCACGACAGGAAGTACCTACAATGAGCAGTTCTTC